The following is a T cell receptor (beta chain) sequence with its context. Its specificity is unknown. The protocol was immunoSEQ multiplex PCR, while the TCRdb copy is restricted to in-frame clones and leaves out a portion. The sample has about 81,000 clones; roughly nine tenths are singletons. The CDR3 loop spans 14 amino acids. Trimming shortened V by 0 bases and J by 2 bases, and 7 bases separated the two germline ends. Germline V gene sequence: CDR1 MGHRA, CDR2 YSYEKL. The sample originates from a study of T cell responses to AZD1222 COVID-19 vaccine. General observations from the study: Within unmutated variant regions lay the reported targets of nearly half of spike-specific TCRs. There were vaccine-associated CD4 TCRs across spike, dominant at 160-218 and 743-854. Clonal diversity may have been underestimated in mostly white British donors.

The sequenced sample was peripheral blood, obtained 28 days after the second AZD1222 dose. The TCR comes from an adult who received the AZD1222 COVID-19 vaccine. The rearrangement joins TRBV4-1 to TRBJ1-2; no firm D call. Written as DNA, the CDR3 is TGCGCCAGCAGCCAAGAGTTCATGAACTATGGCTACACCTTC. It yields the protein CASSQEFMNYGYTF.